Following are 17 T cell receptor beta chains from one sample sequenced in a study of shared clonotypes between healthy human individuals. Assay: immunoSEQ multiplex PCR; the TCRdb copy retains only in-frame clones and omits some. Of about 490,000 clones in the sample, approximately 84% were seen once. What was sequenced was PBMCs. These receptors were obtained from a woman in her thirties or forties in good health. Some clones in this sample may be carry-over from other donors' samples.

This chain uses TRBV28 with TRBJ2-7; no definite D call. Germline CDR1 MDHEN, CDR2 SYDVKM. The V gene lost 3 bases and the J gene lost 6 bases, with 15 bases spanning the gap. The CDR3 has 14 residues. CDR3 sequence (DNA): TGTGCCAGCAGTTTGTTTCTAGGCCTAGTCGAGCAGTACTTC. Its protein is CASSLFLGLVEQYF. Full variable domain (missing parts from reference TRBV28 and TRBJ2-7): DVKVTQSSRYLVKRTGEKVFLECVQDMDHENMFWYRQDPGLGLRLIYFSYDVKMKEKGDIPEGYSVSREKKERFSLILESASTNQTSMYLCASSLFLGLVEQYFGPGTRLTVT.

The chain joins TRBV28 to TRBJ2-7; no definite D call. V shed 1 base and J shed 4 bases, with 11 bases lying between them. The CDR3 length is 14 residues. CDR1 MDHEN and CDR2 SYDVKM come from the germline V gene. CDR3 coding DNA: TGTGCCAGCAGTTTATCGCAGTTTCGATACGAGCAGTACTTC. Translation gives CASSLSQFRYEQYF.

J is TRBJ2-5 and V is TRBV28; D is uncertain. V was trimmed by 3 bases and J by 2 bases, leaving 7 bases between them. This CDR3 comprises 13 residues. Germline V gene sequence: CDR1 MDHEN, CDR2 SYDVKM. CDR3 sequence: CASSFSHQETQYF. In DNA, the CDR3 is TGTGCCAGCAGTTTTTCCCATCAAGAGACCCAGTACTTC.

The chain employs TRBV6-5 and TRBJ1-1; D might be TRBD1 (5 bases). The length of the CDR3 is 15 residues. V was shortened by 0 bases and J by 2 bases, with 10 bases between the two germline ends. CDR1 is MNHEY and CDR2 is SVGAGI in the germline V gene. The CDR3 coding sequence is TGTGCCAGCAGTTACTCGGAGGGGTTTAACACTGAAGCTTTCTTT. Encoded protein: CASSYSEGFNTEAFF.

This clone has just one count. V and J are TRBV9 and TRBJ2-3, with D tentatively TRBD2 (5 bases). The CDR3 consists of 15 residues. Trimming removed 0 bases from V and 1 base from J, with 9 bases in between. Per germline, CDR1 SGDLS and CDR2 YYNGEE. The CDR3 protein is CASSVVAAGTDTQYF. In nucleotides, the CDR3 is TGTGCCAGCAGCGTAGTTGCAGCGGGCACAGATACGCAGTATTTT. The full variable domain, completed using reference TRBV9 and TRBJ2-3, is DSGVTQTPKHLITATGQRVTLRCSPRSGDLSVYWYQQSLDQGLQFLIQYYNGEERAKGNILERFSAQQFPDLHSELNLSSLELGDSALYFCASSVVAAGTDTQYFGPGTRLTVL.

This rearrangement joins TRBV27 to TRBJ2-1; 8 bases match TRBD1. The CDR3 covers 14 residues. V lost 8 bases, J lost 13 bases, and 16 bases stayed unmatched. Germline loops: CDR1 MNHEY, CDR2 SMNVEV (reference sequence). The CDR3 DNA reads TGTGCCAGCCGACTACCGGGACAGGTGCCGGCTCAGTTCTTC. Translated, it gives CASRLPGQVPAQFF.

In DNA, the CDR3 is TGCGCCAGCAGCAGGGACGCCGATACGCAGTATTTT. Translation: CASSRDADTQYF. This chain joins TRBV5-1 and TRBJ2-3; D is possibly TRBD1 or TRBD2 (5 bases each). V was shortened by 4 bases and J by 6 bases, with 9 bases between the two germline ends. This CDR3 has 12 residues. Germline values: CDR1 SGHRS, CDR2 YFSETQ.

The J gene is TRBJ2-3, the V gene TRBV30; 15 nucleotides line up with TRBD2. Trimming removed 5 bases from V and 4 bases from J; junction bases left unmatched: 10. The germline gives CDR1 GTSNPN, CDR2 SVGIG (reference sequence). The CDR3 loop spans 17 amino acids. This chain's CDR3 is CAWGTSGRIGWSDTQYF. The DNA for the CDR3 is TGTGCCTGGGGGACTAGCGGGAGGATTGGGTGGTCAGATACGCAGTATTTT. Filled out from reference TRBV30 and TRBJ2-3, the complete variable domain reads SQTIHQWPATLVQPVGSPLSLECTVEGTSNPNLYWYRQAAGRGLQLLFYSVGIGQISSEVPQNLSASRPQDRQFILSSKKLLLSDSGFYLCAWGTSGRIGWSDTQYFGPGTRLTVL.

This clone was observed once. The genes are TRBV25-1 and TRBJ1-1; 10 nucleotides match TRBD1. Germline V CDR1 and CDR2: MGHDK, SYGVNS. This CDR3 is built from 16 residues. V lost 7 bases, J lost 3 bases, and 11 bases stayed unmatched. Written as DNA, the CDR3 is TGTGCCAGCACCAAGGCGACAGGGGGCGTTTACACTGAAGCTTTCTTT. Translation gives CASTKATGGVYTEAFF. The complete variable domain, with remaining parts taken from reference TRBV25-1 and TRBJ1-1, reads EADIYQTPRYLVIGTGKKITLECSQTMGHDKMYWYQQDPGMELHLIHYSYGVNSTEKGDLSSESTVSRIRTEHFPLTLESARPSHTSQYLCASTKATGGVYTEAFFGQGTRLTVV.

DNA for the CDR3: TGCAGTGCTCTTTCCCAAGATACGCAGTATTTT. This translates into CSALSQDTQYF. The chain recombines TRBV20-1 with TRBJ2-3; D is ambiguous. V lost 5 bases and J 5 bases, leaving 8 bases between the germline ends. The CDR3 extends over 11 amino acids. CDR1 and CDR2 from the germline V gene are DFQATT and SNEGSKA (reference sequence).

As to this clone: Different DNA sequences within this sample yield the same CDR3. The J gene is TRBJ2-5, the V gene TRBV18; 7 bases line up with TRBD2. Germline V gene sequence: CDR1 KGHSH, CDR2 LQKENI. There are 14 residues in the CDR3. V was pared by 3 bases and J by 2 bases, with 3 bases of the junction left unmatched. CDR3 nucleotide sequence: TGTGCCAGCTCACCTGGACTAGAACAAGAGACCCAGTACTTC. Residues: CASSPGLEQETQYF.

The chain joins TRBV7-3 to TRBJ2-2, with D tentatively TRBD1 or TRBD2 (5 bases each). The CDR3 spans 15 residues. Trimming removed 1 base at V and 4 bases at J, with 10 bases between. Germline V lookup: CDR1 SGHTA, CDR2 FQGTGA. CDR3 in DNA: TGTGCCAGCAGCTTAAGGGGGTCGGGCACCGGGGAGCTGTTTTTT. Protein: CASSLRGSGTGELFF.

The rearrangement links TRBV7-3 to TRBJ2-1, with 10 bases matching TRBD1. From germline, CDR1 is SGHTA and CDR2 FQGTGA. With V trimmed by 2 bases and J by 3 bases, 10 bases remained unmatched. This CDR3 is 18 amino acids long. CDR3 in amino acids: CASSLVPARDRGYNEQFF. For the CDR3, the DNA is TGTGCCAGCAGCTTAGTCCCCGCCAGGGACAGGGGCTACAATGAGCAGTTCTTC.

This clone was seen once. Just one base apart from a much larger clone, this may be a read error. The chain carries TRBV7-9 and TRBJ2-1; the D is unclear. CDR3 size: 12 residues. Germline V gene lookup returns CDR1 SEHNR and CDR2 FQNEAQ (reference sequence). CDR3 DNA sequence: TGTGCCAGAAGCTTAGACGTAAATGAGCAGTTCTTC. This codes for CARSLDVNEQFF. The full variable domain, completed using reference TRBV7-9 and TRBJ2-1, is DTGVSQNPRHKITKRGQNVTFRCDPISEHNRLYWYRQTLGQGPEFLTYFQNEAQLEKSRLLSDRFSAERPKGSFSTLEIQRTEQGDSAMYLCARSLDVNEQFFGPGTRLTVL.

This chain joins TRBV27 and TRBJ2-7; TRBD2 aligns across 7 bases. Trimming took 11 bases from V and 7 from J; bases not matched to a gene: 14. Germline-derived CDR1 and CDR2 are MNHEY and SMNVEV (reference sequence). The CDR3 has 13 residues. The CDR3 protein is CASRGSTELEQYF. The CDR3 DNA reads as TGTGCCTCCCGCGGGAGTACGGAGCTGGAGCAGTACTTC.

The chain has TRBV4-3 and TRBJ1-2; D possibly corresponds to TRBD1 (5 bases). The germline CDR1 and CDR2 sequences are LGHNA and YSLEER. The ends were cut back, 3 bases at V and 5 bases at J, with 22 bases in the middle. There are 17 residues in the CDR3. The CDR3 coding sequence is TGCGCCAGCAGCCACATCCCGGCGGGGGTCGTGGGGTATGGCTACACCTTC. This encodes CASSHIPAGVVGYGYTF.

The V and J genes are TRBV19 and TRBJ2-1, with D possibly matching TRBD2 (8 bases). Germline-derived CDR1 and CDR2 are LNHDA and SQIVND (reference sequence). There are 15 residues in the CDR3. V gave up 6 bases and J gave up 5 bases, with 17 bases separating them. The CDR3 loop is CASSTREGANNEQFF. The CDR3 bases are TGTGCCAGTAGCACCCGGGAGGGGGCTAACAATGAGCAGTTCTTC.